The T cell receptor (beta chain) under discussion was sequenced for a study of early T cells in non-severe SARS-CoV-2 infection. The CDR3 runs 14 residues. Germline V CDR1 and CDR2: DFQATT, SNEGSKA (reference sequence). V was cut by 0 bases and J by 0 bases, with 6 bases left in between. TCRdb itself ran the 5' RACE reads through MiXCR, one entry per CDR3 protein. Among some 40,000 distinct CDR3 sequences listed, about 5% were seen once. The TCR was taken from an adult who was a healthcare worker with PCR-confirmed SARS-CoV-2 infection or an uninfected control (not recorded which). This chain uses TRBV20-1 with TRBJ1-3; D remains ambiguous. Sequences were obtained from whole blood. CDR3: CSARDTYSGNTIYF. For the CDR3, the DNA is TGCAGTGCTAGAGATACCTACTCTGGAAACACCATATATTTT.